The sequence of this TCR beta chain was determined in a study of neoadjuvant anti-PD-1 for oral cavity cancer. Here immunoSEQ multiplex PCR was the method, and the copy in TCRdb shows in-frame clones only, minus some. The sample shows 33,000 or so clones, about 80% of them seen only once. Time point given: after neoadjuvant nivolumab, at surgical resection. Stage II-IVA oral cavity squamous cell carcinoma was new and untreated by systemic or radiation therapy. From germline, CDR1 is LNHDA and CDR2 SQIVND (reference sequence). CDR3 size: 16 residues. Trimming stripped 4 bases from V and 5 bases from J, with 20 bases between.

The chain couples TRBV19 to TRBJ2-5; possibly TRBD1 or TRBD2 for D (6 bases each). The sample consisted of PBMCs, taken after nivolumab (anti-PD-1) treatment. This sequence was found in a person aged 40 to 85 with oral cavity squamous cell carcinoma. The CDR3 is CASSTLNGGGFETQYF. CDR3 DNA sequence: TGTGCCAGTAGTACCCTCAACGGGGGCGGGTTTGAGACCCAGTACTTC.